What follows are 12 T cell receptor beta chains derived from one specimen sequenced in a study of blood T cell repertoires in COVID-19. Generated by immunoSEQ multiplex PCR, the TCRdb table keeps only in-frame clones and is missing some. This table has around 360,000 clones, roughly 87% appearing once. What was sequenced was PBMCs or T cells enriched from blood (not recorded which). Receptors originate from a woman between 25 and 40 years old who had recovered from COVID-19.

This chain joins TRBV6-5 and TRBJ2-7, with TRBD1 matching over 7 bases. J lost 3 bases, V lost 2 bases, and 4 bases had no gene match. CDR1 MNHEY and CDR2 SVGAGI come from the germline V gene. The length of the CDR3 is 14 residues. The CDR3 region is CASSYETGNYEQYF. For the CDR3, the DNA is TGTGCCAGCAGTTACGAGACAGGGAACTACGAGCAGTACTTC.

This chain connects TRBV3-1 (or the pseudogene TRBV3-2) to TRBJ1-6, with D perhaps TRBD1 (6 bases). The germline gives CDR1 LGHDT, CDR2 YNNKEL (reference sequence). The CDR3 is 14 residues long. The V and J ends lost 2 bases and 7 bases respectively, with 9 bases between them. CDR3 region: CASSQLDRNSPLHF. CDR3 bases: TGTGCCAGCAGCCAACTGGACAGAAATTCACCCCTCCACTTT.

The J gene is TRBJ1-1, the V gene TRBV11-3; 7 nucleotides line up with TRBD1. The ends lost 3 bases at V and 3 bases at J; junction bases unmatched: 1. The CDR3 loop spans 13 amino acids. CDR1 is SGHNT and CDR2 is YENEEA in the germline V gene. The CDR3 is CASSLTGYTEAFF. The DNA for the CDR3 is TGTGCCAGCAGCTTGACAGGGTACACTGAAGCTTTCTTT.

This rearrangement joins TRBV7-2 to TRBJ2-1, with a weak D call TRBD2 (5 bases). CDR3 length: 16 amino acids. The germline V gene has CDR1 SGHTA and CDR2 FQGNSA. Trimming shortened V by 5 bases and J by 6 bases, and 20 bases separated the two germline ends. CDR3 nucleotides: TGTGCCAGCAGCCCCCTGGCGGGCCGGGGTGGCAATGAGCAGTTCTTC. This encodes CASSPLAGRGGNEQFF.

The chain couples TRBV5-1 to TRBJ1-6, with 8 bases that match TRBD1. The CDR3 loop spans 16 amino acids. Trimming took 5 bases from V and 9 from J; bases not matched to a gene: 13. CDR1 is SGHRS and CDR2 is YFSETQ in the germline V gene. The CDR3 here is CASSPGGAPGRSPLHF. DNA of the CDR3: TGCGCCAGCAGTCCAGGGGGCGCCCCGGGACGTTCACCCCTCCACTTT.

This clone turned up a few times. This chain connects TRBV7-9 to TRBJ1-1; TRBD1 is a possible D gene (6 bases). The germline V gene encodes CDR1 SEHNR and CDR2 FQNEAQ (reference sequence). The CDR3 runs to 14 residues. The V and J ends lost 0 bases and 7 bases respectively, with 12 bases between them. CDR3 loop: CASSLATGGGEAFF. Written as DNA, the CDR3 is TGTGCCAGCAGCTTAGCAACGGGGGGCGGTGAAGCTTTCTTT.

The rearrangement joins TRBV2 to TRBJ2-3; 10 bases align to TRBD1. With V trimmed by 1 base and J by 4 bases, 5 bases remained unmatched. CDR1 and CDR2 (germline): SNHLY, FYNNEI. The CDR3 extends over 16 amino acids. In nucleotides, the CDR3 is TGTGCCAGCAGTGAAGTGGGACAGGGGCGGTCAGATACGCAGTATTTT. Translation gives CASSEVGQGRSDTQYF.

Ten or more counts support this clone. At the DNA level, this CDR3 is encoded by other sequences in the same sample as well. In DNA form, the CDR3 reads TGTGCCAGCAGTCTCGGACAGGGGGCCACAGATACGCAGTATTTT. It encodes CASSLGQGATDTQYF. This chain connects TRBV28 to TRBJ2-3; 11 positions match TRBD1. Germline CDR1 and CDR2: MDHEN and SYDVKM. V shed 5 bases and J 2 bases; nucleotides not matched to a gene: 3. CDR3 length equals 15 residues.

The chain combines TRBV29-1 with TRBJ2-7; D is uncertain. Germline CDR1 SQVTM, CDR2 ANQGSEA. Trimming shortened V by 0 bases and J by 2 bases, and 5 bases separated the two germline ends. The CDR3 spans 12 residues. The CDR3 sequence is CSVEDSPYEQYF. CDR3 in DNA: TGCAGCGTTGAAGACAGTCCCTACGAGCAGTACTTC.

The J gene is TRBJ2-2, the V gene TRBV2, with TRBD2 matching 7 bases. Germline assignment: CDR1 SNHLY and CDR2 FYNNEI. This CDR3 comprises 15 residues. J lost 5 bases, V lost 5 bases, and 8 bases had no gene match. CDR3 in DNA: TGTGCCAGCAGTCTCAGCGGGATCGCTACCGGGGAGCTGTTTTTT. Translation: CASSLSGIATGELFF.

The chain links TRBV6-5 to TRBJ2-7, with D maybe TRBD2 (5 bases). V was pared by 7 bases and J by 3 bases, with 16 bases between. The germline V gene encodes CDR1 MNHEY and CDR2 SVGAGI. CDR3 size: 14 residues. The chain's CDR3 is CASTPIGGIYEQYF. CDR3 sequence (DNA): TGTGCCAGCACCCCGATCGGAGGTATCTACGAGCAGTACTTC.

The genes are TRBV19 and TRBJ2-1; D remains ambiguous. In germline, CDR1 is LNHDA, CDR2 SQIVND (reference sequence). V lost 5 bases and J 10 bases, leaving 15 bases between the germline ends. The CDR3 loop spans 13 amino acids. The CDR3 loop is CASSSTTRWEQFF. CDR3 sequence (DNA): TGTGCCAGTAGTTCAACTACCCGCTGGGAGCAGTTCTTC.